This T cell receptor beta chain was identified during a study of Ad26.COV2.S vaccination and SARS-CoV-2 variants. About the research overall: A participant enrolled in the COV1001 Ad26.COV2.S trial arm provided the sample.

Trimming took 10 bases from V and 0 from J; bases not matched to a gene: 6. CDR3 size: 13 residues. Germline lookup yields CDR1 LNHDA and CDR2 SQIVND (reference sequence). Study-wide results and limits: People who got the vaccine or the placebo had similar non-spike TCR breadth. Marked by substantial breadth, spike-specific CD8+ and CD4+ T cell responses were reportedly seen after vaccination.

Profiling relied on immunoSEQ multiplex PCR, and the TCRdb table lists in-frame clones only, not all of them. The sample shows some 480,000 clones, 87% of them seen only once. Comment on this clone: Its antigen is not known.

Treatment indicated: some 19 received Ad26.COV2.S at low or high dose, single or two shots; roughly 5 received placebo; per-sample allocation not given. The samples were gathered on day 63 after the first injection of vaccine or placebo. Boston hosted the donor, who was an adult aged 18-55 years. The chain combines TRBV19 with TRBJ2-7; TRBD1 matches 7 bases. Source: peripheral blood, taken in a trial of Ad26.COV2.S vaccine versus placebo. The sequence was collected from a person aged 18-60 years who received the Ad26.COV2.S COVID-19 vaccine or a placebo. As DNA, the CDR3 is TGTGCCACCCAGGGGACAGTCTCCTACGAGCAGTACTTC. This gives the protein CATQGTVSYEQYF.